A single sample is the source of the 31 T cell receptor beta chains below, sequenced in a study of regulatory T cells in long-lasting Graves disease. Sample time point: newly diagnosed GD, antithyroid drugs for less than 3 months. RNA isolated from PBMCs was used to make the TCR library. Researchers made TCR beta libraries by using iRepertoire HTBI primers and running Arm-PCR on CDR3 regions. TCRdb redid the calling of the multiplex PCR reads with MiXCR, one entry per CDR3 protein. In the table there are 620,000 or so distinct CDR3 sequences, roughly 15% of which are singletons. This same sample was also taken into another study, of T cells in Graves' hyperthyroidism and ophthalmopathy.

This specimen consisted of peripheral blood mononuclear cells (PBMCs), obtained at new diagnosis, from a patient treated with antithyroid drugs. The receptor set was obtained from a woman in her 30s with Graves disease.

This clonotype was seen repeatedly, ten times or more. The chain recombines TRBV7-8 with TRBJ2-7; 13 nucleotides line up with TRBD2. Per germline, CDR1 SGHVS and CDR2 FQNEAQ. The CDR3 loop spans 17 amino acids. J gave up 1 base and V 4 bases, and 7 bases lay outside the gene matches. This CDR3 is CASSSGLAGAYSYEQYF. CDR3 in DNA: TGTGCCAGCAGCTCCGGACTAGCGGGAGCTTATTCCTACGAGCAGTACTTC.

This clonotype appeared a few times. V gene TRBV28 combines with J gene TRBJ2-1; possible D gene TRBD2, 6 bases. CDR3 length: 14 residues. Germline-derived CDR1 and CDR2 are MDHEN and SYDVKM. Trimming removed 3 bases at V and 9 bases at J, with 15 bases between. CDR3 sequence: CASSFRGRYAEQFF. The CDR3 DNA is TGTGCCAGCAGTTTTCGGGGGAGGTACGCTGAGCAGTTCTTC. Together with reference TRBV28 and TRBJ2-1, the CDR3 gives the full variable domain: DVKVTQSSRYLVKRTGEKVFLECVQDMDHENMFWYRQDPGLGLRLIYFSYDVKMKEKGDIPEGYSVSREKKERFSLILESASTNQTSMYLCASSFRGRYAEQFFGPGTRLTVL.

This clonotype turned up a few times. A much larger clone is a single base away; this may be a read error. The CDR3 protein is CASSLLTPNRPQHF. CDR3 in DNA: TGTGCCAGCAGTTTATTGACACCAAATCGGCCCCAGCATTTT. J is TRBJ1-5 and V is TRBV28; D uncertain. The germline V gene encodes CDR1 MDHEN and CDR2 SYDVKM. CDR3 length: 14 amino acids. The full variable domain, in which reference TRBV28 and TRBJ1-5 provide the parts outside the CDR3, is DVKVTQSSRYLVKRTGEKVFLECVQDMDHENMFWYRQDPGLGLRLIYFSYDVKMKEKGDIPEGYSVSREKKERFSLILESASTNQTSMYLCASSLLTPNRPQHFGDGTRLSIL.

At least ten counts were recorded for this clonotype. The V gene is TRBV6-1, the J gene TRBJ2-1; 9 positions match TRBD1. The CDR3 totals 17 residues. The germline gives CDR1 MNHNS, CDR2 SASEGT. V shed 5 bases and J 7 bases; nucleotides not matched to a gene: 15. In nucleotides, the CDR3 is TGTGCCAGCAGTCCAATCACAGGGGGCGCGTTGGGAAATGAGCAGTTCTTC. It translates to CASSPITGGALGNEQFF.

The V call is TRBV30, the J call TRBJ1-1; TRBD1 is a possible D gene (6 bases). The CDR3 loop spans 15 amino acids. Germline assignment: CDR1 GTSNPN and CDR2 SVGIG (reference sequence). V lost 2 bases to trimming and J lost 1 base, with 14 bases between them. The CDR3 is CAWSWGGGRNTEAFF. In nucleotides, the CDR3 is TGTGCCTGGAGTTGGGGGGGGGGCAGGAACACTGAAGCTTTCTTT.

Many counts were recorded for this clonotype. The chain recombines TRBV3-1 with TRBJ2-7; D perhaps matches TRBD1 (6 bases). The CDR3 length is 11 residues. V lost 6 bases and J 5 bases, leaving 8 bases between the germline ends. Germline loops: CDR1 LGHDT, CDR2 YNNKEL (reference sequence). The CDR3 sequence: CASRRGNEQYF. CDR3 nucleotides: TGTGCCAGCAGGAGGGGGAACGAGCAGTACTTC.

The chain employs TRBV30 and TRBJ2-7; 14 bases line up with TRBD2. This CDR3 comprises 15 residues. The trim removed 4 bases at V and 2 bases at J, leaving 4 bases unmatched. In germline, CDR1 is GTSNPN, CDR2 SVGIG (reference sequence). DNA of the CDR3: TGTGCCTGGACCCTGGGACTAGCGGGGGCCTACGAGCAGTACTTC. Encoded protein: CAWTLGLAGAYEQYF.

This clonotype was seen more than once but under ten times. CDR3 sequence reads: CASSLDGGQGSATNEKLFF. Here the CDR3 DNA reads TGTGCCAGCAGTCTGGACGGAGGACAGGGGAGTGCAACTAATGAAAAACTGTTTTTT. The chain carries TRBV28 and TRBJ1-4, with 9 bases identical to TRBD1. In germline, CDR1 is MDHEN, CDR2 SYDVKM. Germline trimming cut 5 bases from V and 0 bases from J; bases unmatched to any gene: 13. The CDR3 has 19 residues.

This clonotype has more than one count but fewer than ten. The V and J genes are TRBV27 and TRBJ1-5; D ambiguous. With 3 bases removed from V and 6 bases from J, the gap between germline ends came to 9 bases. This CDR3 has 13 residues. Germline assignment: CDR1 MNHEY and CDR2 SMNVEV (reference sequence). CDR3 bases: TGTGCCAGCAGTTTGGGTCGGTCTCAGCCCCAGCATTTT. Translating gives CASSLGRSQPQHF.

This clonotype was picked up many times. V usage is TRBV28 and J usage is TRBJ1-1; D not certain. The CDR3 extends over 13 amino acids. The germline CDR1 and CDR2 sequences are MDHEN and SYDVKM. Between the trimmed V and J ends, which lost 8 bases and 1 base, there was a span of 11 bases. CDR3 bases: TGTGCCAGCTCGCTCTCAGGGAACACTGAAGCTTTCTTT. This translates into CASSLSGNTEAFF.

The table lists this clonotype with many counts. The J gene is TRBJ2-3, the V gene TRBV7-2; D is unclear. The CDR3 totals 13 residues. Germline CDR1 and CDR2: SGHTA and FQGNSA. V was pared by 2 bases and J by 2 bases, with 5 bases between. CDR3 in amino acids: CASSLRLTDTQYF. The DNA of the CDR3 is TGTGCCAGCAGCTTAAGGCTCACAGATACGCAGTATTTT.

The chain combines TRBV28 with TRBJ2-7, with no clear D. The CDR3 totals 17 residues. CDR1 MDHEN and CDR2 SYDVKM come from the germline V gene. Trimming removed 2 bases at V and 5 bases at J, with 22 bases between. The CDR3 reads CASSLVLQEGIWNEQYF. DNA for the CDR3: TGTGCCAGCAGTTTAGTCCTCCAAGAAGGGATCTGGAACGAGCAGTACTTC.

This chain uses TRBV2 with TRBJ2-7; TRBD1 or TRBD2 may be the D gene (5 bases each). V was shortened by 7 bases and J by 2 bases, with 18 bases between the two germline ends. Per germline, CDR1 SNHLY and CDR2 FYNNEI. The CDR3 spans 15 residues. The CDR3 spells CASTPGRGTTYEQYF. The CDR3 DNA is TGTGCCAGCACTCCCGGTCGGGGCACCACCTACGAGCAGTACTTC.

This clonotype was observed at least ten times. The rearrangement uses TRBV27 and TRBJ1-1; D might be TRBD1 (6 bases). This CDR3 spans 15 amino acids. CDR1 and CDR2 (germline): MNHEY, SMNVEV (reference sequence). V lost 5 bases, J lost 6 bases, and 19 bases lay in between. The CDR3 reads CASSHHEGGESEAFF. The CDR3 DNA reads as TGTGCCAGCAGTCACCACGAGGGGGGCGAGTCTGAAGCTTTCTTT.

The chain has TRBV3-1 and TRBJ2-1; 7 bases agree with TRBD1. V lost 1 base, J lost 10 bases, and 7 bases stayed unmatched. The germline V gene has CDR1 LGHDT and CDR2 YNNKEL (reference sequence). This CDR3 has 14 amino acids. The CDR3 loop is CASSQGWDSGEQFF. The DNA for the CDR3 is TGTGCCAGCAGCCAAGGTTGGGACAGTGGAGAGCAGTTCTTC.

This clonotype turned up a few times. The V gene is TRBV5-1, the J gene TRBJ2-2, with 10 bases fitting TRBD2. V was pared by 1 base and J by 6 bases, with 15 bases of the junction left unmatched. The CDR3 totals 19 residues. Germline CDR1 SGHRS, CDR2 YFSETQ. CDR3 nucleotides: TGCGCCAGCAGCTTGTTAGCTAGCGGGAGCCTCCCCGACCCCGGGGAGCTGTTTTTT. Translating gives CASSLLASGSLPDPGELFF. The complete variable domain, with remaining parts taken from reference TRBV5-1 and TRBJ2-2, reads KAGVTQTPRYLIKTRGQQVTLSCSPISGHRSVSWYQQTPGQGLQFLFEYFSETQRNKGNFPGRFSGRQFSNSRSEMNVSTLELGDSALYLCASSLLASGSLPDPGELFFGEGSRLTVL.

This clonotype was observed many times. The chain carries TRBV20-1 and TRBJ1-2; no clear D. Trimming removed 6 bases at V and 8 bases at J, with 13 bases between. The CDR3 length is 11 residues. CDR1 and CDR2 (germline): DFQATT, SNEGSKA (reference sequence). The DNA of the CDR3 is TGCAGTGCCCCGGAGGCAGGCGGCTACACCTTC. It codes for CSAPEAGGYTF.

This clonotype has a count of ten or more. J is TRBJ1-1 and V is TRBV29-1; no firm D call. The CDR3 sequence is 12 residues long. Deletions cut 5 bases from V and 1 base from J, with 8 bases between. Germline-derived CDR1 and CDR2 are SQVTM and ANQGSEA. The CDR3 coding sequence is TGCAGCGTTATTTCCGGGAACACTGAAGCTTTCTTT. Its translation is CSVISGNTEAFF. Full variable domain (missing parts from reference TRBV29-1 and TRBJ1-1): SAVISQKPSRDICQRGTSLTIQCQVDSQVTMMFWYRQQPGQSLTLIATANQGSEATYESGFVIDKFPISRPNLTFSTLTVSNMSPEDSSIYLCSVISGNTEAFFGQGTRLTVV.

This clonotype was detected only a few times. This chain connects TRBV13 to TRBJ2-1; TRBD2 agrees at 13 bases. The germline CDR1 and CDR2 sequences are PRHDT and FYEKMQ (reference sequence). The CDR3 contains 17 residues. The trim removed 0 bases at V and 6 bases at J, leaving 5 bases unmatched. CDR3 sequence: CASSLGLGTSGVNEQFF. In DNA form, the CDR3 reads TGTGCCAGCAGCTTAGGCCTCGGGACTAGCGGGGTCAATGAGCAGTTCTTC. Full variable domain (rest looked up from reference TRBV13 and TRBJ2-1): AAGVIQSPRHLIKEKRETATLKCYPIPRHDTVYWYQQGPGQDPQFLISFYEKMQSDKGSIPDRFSAQQFSDYHSELNMSSLELGDSALYFCASSLGLGTSGVNEQFFGPGTRLTVL.

This clonotype has just a few counts. The chain joins TRBV7-2 to TRBJ1-2; 7 bases line up with TRBD1. CDR3 size: 14 residues. V lost 6 bases to trimming and J lost 1 base; unmatched junction nucleotides: 5. Germline CDR1 SGHTA, CDR2 FQGNSA. The CDR3: CASREGTVNYGYTF. As DNA, the CDR3 is TGTGCCAGCAGGGAAGGGACAGTTAACTATGGCTACACCTTC.

This clonotype was found a few times. The chain links TRBV6-2 or TRBV6-3 to TRBJ2-2; 12 bases match TRBD2. V was pared by 5 bases and J by 6 bases, with 7 bases of the junction left unmatched. Germline V gives CDR1 MNHEY, CDR2 SVGEGT. The CDR3 is 16 amino acids. CDR3 residues: CASSAASGRGAGELFF. DNA for the CDR3: TGTGCCAGCAGTGCGGCTAGCGGGAGGGGGGCCGGGGAGCTGTTTTTT.

This rearrangement joins TRBV19 to TRBJ2-1; 8 bases align to TRBD1. V trimming: 5 bases; J trimming: 9 bases; junction bases outside the gene matches: 6. This CDR3 comprises 13 residues. CDR1 is LNHDA and CDR2 is SQIVND in the germline V gene (reference sequence). The CDR3 is CASSFQGAGEQFF. In DNA form, the CDR3 reads TGTGCCAGTAGTTTTCAGGGGGCAGGTGAGCAGTTCTTC.

This clonotype has ten or more counts. This chain connects TRBV2 to TRBJ1-6; D might be TRBD1 (6 bases). Germline V gene data show CDR1 as SNHLY and CDR2 as FYNNEI. The CDR3 runs to 13 residues. Trimming took off 7 bases at V and 7 bases at J, with 11 bases between the two ends. The CDR3: CASKQGWNSPLHF. CDR3 DNA sequence: TGTGCCAGCAAACAGGGATGGAATTCACCCCTCCACTTT.

This clonotype was picked up many times. The chain joins TRBV20-1 to TRBJ1-1; D unclear. Germline assignment: CDR1 DFQATT and CDR2 SNEGSKA (reference sequence). Between the trimmed V and J ends, which lost 5 bases and 3 bases, there was a span of 16 bases. This CDR3 is 14 amino acids long. CDR3 region: CSASEQNTYTEAFF. CDR3 nucleotides: TGCAGTGCTTCCGAACAGAATACTTACACTGAAGCTTTCTTT.

At least ten counts were recorded for this clonotype. V usage is TRBV3-1 and J usage is TRBJ1-2; the D is unclear. CDR1 and CDR2 from the germline V gene are LGHDT and YNNKEL (reference sequence). Trimming pared 1 base from V and 4 bases from J, leaving 7 bases between. This CDR3 region has 13 residues. CDR3 in amino acids: CASSQVGSYGYTF. The CDR3 nucleotides read TGTGCCAGCAGCCAAGTCGGCAGCTATGGCTACACCTTC.

V is TRBV19 and J is TRBJ2-7; D unresolved. V gave up 1 base and J gave up 3 bases, with 13 bases separating them. Germline V gene lookup returns CDR1 LNHDA and CDR2 SQIVND (reference sequence). The CDR3 covers 15 residues. The CDR3 DNA reads TGTGCCAGTAGTATAGGAGGTGTTGGTAACTACGAGCAGTACTTC. Its protein is CASSIGGVGNYEQYF.

Of note for this clonotype: Just one base apart from a much larger clone, this may be a read error. The rearrangement links TRBV2 to TRBJ2-1; D uncertain. CDR1 is SNHLY, CDR2 FYNNEI, per germline. The CDR3 spans 15 residues. CDR3 bases: TGTGCCAGCACCACGACACTGAGCTCCTGCAATGAGCAGTTCTTC. Protein sequence: CASTTTLSSCNEQFF.

This clonotype showed up just a few times. The chain carries TRBV7-6 and TRBJ2-3, with D unresolved. Germline V gives CDR1 SGHVS, CDR2 FNYEAQ. Deletions cut 4 bases from V and 2 bases from J, with 7 bases between. This CDR3 region has 13 residues. The CDR3 DNA reads TGTGCCAGCAGCTCGCACAACACAGATACGCAGTATTTT. It yields the protein CASSSHNTDTQYF.

In its sample, this clonotype was seen a few times. V usage is TRBV11-2 and J usage is TRBJ2-1; a weak D match, TRBD1 (5 bases). Germline values: CDR1 SGHAT, CDR2 FQNNGV. The CDR3 is 11 amino acids. Trimming shortened V by 3 bases and J by 15 bases, and 12 bases separated the two germline ends. CDR3 in amino acids: CASSFRQGLFF. CDR3 coding DNA: TGTGCCAGCAGCTTTAGGCAGGGCCTGTTCTTC.

This clonotype was detected ten times or more. In DNA form, the CDR3 reads TGTGCCAGCAGTTTGAGGACTAGCGCCGGGGAGCTGTTTTTT. Translated, it gives CASSLRTSAGELFF. The V call is TRBV12-3 or TRBV12-4, the J call TRBJ2-2; 9 bases align to TRBD2. The length of the CDR3 is 14 residues. Losses at the gene ends were 3 bases for V and 6 bases for J; bases not matched to a gene: 2.

This clonotype was detected many times. The chain combines TRBV29-1 with TRBJ2-5; tentatively, D is TRBD2 (5 bases). There are 13 residues in the CDR3. The V end was cut by 7 bases, the J end by 1 base, with 13 bases between. Germline CDR1 reads SQVTM; CDR2 reads ANQGSEA. CDR3 DNA sequence: TGCAGCGCATCCAGGACTTTCCAAGAGACCCAGTACTTC. Protein sequence: CSASRTFQETQYF.